A selection of T cell receptor beta chains follows, all from one sample in a study of regulatory T cells in long-lasting Graves disease. TCRdb re-called the multiplex PCR reads with MiXCR, one entry per CDR3 protein. The sample includes some 250,000 distinct CDR3 sequences, 18% of them seen just once. The data also belong to a second study, concerning T cells in Graves' hyperthyroidism and ophthalmopathy.

The material was peripheral blood mononuclear cells (PBMCs), obtained at new diagnosis, from a patient treated with antithyroid drugs. The receptors derive from a woman in her twenties or thirties with Graves disease. The CDR3 runs from the conserved cysteine through the conserved F or W. The D gene is left open where the match is weak. Some rows have no size entry. The others give once, few or many, or a class for an expanded clone.

>few|TRBJ1-5|-|TRBV27
TGTGCCAGCAGCAGCCCAGGGCCAGGTCAGCCCCAGCATTTT
CASSSPGPGQPQHF
>few|TRBJ2-7|-|TRBV6-1
TGTGCCAGCAGTCCACAGGGAAACTACGAGCAGTACTTC
CASSPQGNYEQYF
>-|TRBJ2-7|-|TRBV5-6
TGTGCCAGCAGCCCAGGGTCAGATAGTTACGAGCAGTACTTC
CASSPGSDSYEQYF
>-|TRBJ2-3|-|TRBV7-3
TGCGCCAGCAGCCAAGCAGGGTACGGCACAGATACGCAGTATTTT
CASSQAGYGTDTQYF
>many|TRBJ2-3|TRBD2|TRBV5-6
TGTGCCAGCAGCTTACAACTAGCGGGGGCCAGCACAGATACGCAGTATTTT
CASSLQLAGASTDTQYF
>many|TRBJ2-3|-|TRBV5-1
TGTGCCAGCAGCCGCATGTCGGATACGCAGTATTTT
CASSRMSDTQYF
>many|TRBJ2-1|-|TRBV29-1
TGCAGCGGTGGACAGCTCGAGGCCAATGAGCAGTTCTTC
CSGGQLEANEQFF
>-|TRBJ2-3|TRBD1|TRBV5-1
TGCGCCAGCAGCCAGGGACAGAACACAGATACGCAGTATTTT
CASSQGQNTDTQYF
>many|TRBJ2-7|-|TRBV2
TGTGCCAGCGGTTACGAGGGTTTGACCTACGAGCAGTACTTC
CASGYEGLTYEQYF
>-|TRBJ2-4|-|TRBV2
TGTGCCAGCAGTGAAGTCCCAGGGGCGGGGTGGGAAAACATTCAGTACTTC
CASSEVPGAGWENIQYF
>few|TRBJ2-1|-|TRBV6-1
TGTGCCAGCAGCCGGCCCGTGGGACCCCTTTACAATGAGCAGTTCTTC
CASSRPVGPLYNEQFF
>many|TRBJ1-1|TRBD1|TRBV12-3/TRBV12-4
TGTGCCAGCAGACCATACAGGGGATTGTTAAACACTGAAGCTTTCTTT
CASRPYRGLLNTEAFF
>many|TRBJ2-2|-|TRBV5-1
TGCGCCAGCAGCGGACAGATACTAAACACCGGGGAGCTGTTTTTT
CASSGQILNTGELFF
>many|TRBJ1-1|-|TRBV5-1
TGCGCCAGCAGCTTGAACTTTCCCTCTGAAGCTTTCTTT
CASSLNFPSEAFF
>many|TRBJ2-1|TRBD2|TRBV11-2
TGTGCCAGCAGCTCCCTGATAGCCGAGACTAGCGGGGGCCCCCCCTCCTACAATGAGCAGTTCTTC
CASSSLIAETSGGPPSYNEQFF
>many|TRBJ2-7|TRBD1|TRBV11-2
TGTGCCAGCAGCTTTATCCAGGGACAGGGGATTTACGAGCAGTACTTC
CASSFIQGQGIYEQYF
>many|TRBJ2-4|-|TRBV20-1
TGCAGTGCTAGCTCAGGGGGGGGAGCCAAAAACATTCAGTACTTC
CSASSGGGAKNIQYF
>many|TRBJ1-1|-|TRBV4-1
TGCGCCAGCAGCCAAGATTACGAGTCTGAAGCTTTCTTT
CASSQDYESEAFF
>-|TRBJ1-2|TRBD1|TRBV9
TGTGCCAGCAGCACTAATGAACACAGGGGAAGGGCTAATGGCTACACCTTC
CASSTNEHRGRANGYTF
>few|TRBJ1-1|-|TRBV6-1
TGTGCCAGCCGAACAATGTGGGAGACTGAAGCTTTCTTT
CASRTMWETEAFF
>-|TRBJ2-4|-|TRBV20-1
TGCAGTGCAGACGACAGTTTAGCCAAAAACATTCAGTACTTC
CSADDSLAKNIQYF
>many|TRBJ2-5|-|TRBV12-3/TRBV12-4
TGTGCCAGCAGTTTACGGGGGAAAGAGACCCAGTACTTC
CASSLRGKETQYF
>many|TRBJ2-7|-|TRBV6-1
TGTGCCAGCAGCCCTAAGAGGCAGGGAAAAGGCGAGCAGTACTTC
CASSPKRQGKGEQYF
>many|TRBJ1-5|-|TRBV6-1
TGTGCCAGCAGTGACGAGGGAGTTAATGGTCAGCCCCAGCATTTT
CASSDEGVNGQPQHF
>many|TRBJ2-1|TRBD1|TRBV20-1
TGCAGTGCTAGAGGCTGGGACAGGGGAGTAAGGAATGAGCAGTTCTTC
CSARGWDRGVRNEQFF
>-|TRBJ2-2|-|TRBV2
TGTGCCAGCAGTGAGAGCCGACTAGTCGGCGGGGAGCTGTTTTTT
CASSESRLVGGELFF
>many|TRBJ2-7|TRBD1|TRBV18
TGTGCCAGCTCACGCGGACAGGGGTATAGCTCCTACGAGCAGTACTTC
CASSRGQGYSSYEQYF
>many|TRBJ2-1|-|TRBV12-3/TRBV12-4
TGTGCCAGCCAACGGAGGGATTCCTACAATGAGCAGTTCTTC
CASQRRDSYNEQFF
>-|TRBJ2-1|TRBD1|TRBV5-5
TGTGCCAGCAGCTTGGGCTACAGGGGGAATGAGCAGTTCTTC
CASSLGYRGNEQFF
>few|TRBJ2-3|TRBD1|TRBV19
TGTGCCAGTAGGAAGACAGGGGGAACAGATACGCAGTATTTT
CASRKTGGTDTQYF
>many|TRBJ2-7|TRBD2|TRBV20-1
TGCAGTGCTAGAGAGGGAGGGCCATCGGCGACTGAGCAGTACTTC
CSAREGGPSATEQYF
>few|TRBJ2-2|-|TRBV6-7
TGTGCCAGCAGTTACAGGGCGGTTACTCGTCGGACCGGGGAGCTGTTTTTT
CASSYRAVTRRTGELFF
>-|TRBJ2-2|-|TRBV6-4
TGTGCCAGCAGCCCCCAAAGGGGCGGGGAGCTGTTTTTT
CASSPQRGGELFF
>many|TRBJ2-1|-|TRBV3-1
TGTGCCAGCAGCAATCTAGCTAATGAGCAGTTCTTC
CASSNLANEQFF
>many|TRBJ1-3|-|TRBV3-1
TGTGCCAGCAGCCAAGAAGTTTTCTCTGGAAACACCATATATTTT
CASSQEVFSGNTIYF
>many|TRBJ1-2|-|TRBV5-5
TGTGCCAGCAGCTTCTTTGACGGACAACGGGGCTATGGCTACACCTTC
CASSFFDGQRGYGYTF
>-|TRBJ1-3|-|TRBV4-1
TGCGCCAGCAGCCCTCTTGGGGGAGGCTCTGGAAACACCATATATTTT
CASSPLGGGSGNTIYF
>many|TRBJ1-1|TRBD1|TRBV27
TGTGCCAGCAGTTTATCGACAGGGAGGAACACTGAAGCTTTCTTT
CASSLSTGRNTEAFF
>-|TRBJ1-1|TRBD1|TRBV20-1
TGCAGTGCTAGTGGACAGGGGAGCACTGAAGCTTTCTTT
CSASGQGSTEAFF
>many|TRBJ1-5|-|TRBV27
TGTGCCAGCAGTTTAAGGGGAGGGGATAGCAATCAGCCCCAGCATTTT
CASSLRGGDSNQPQHF
>few|TRBJ2-2|-|TRBV14
TGTGCCAGCAGCCAGCACGCAGGGTTCCCCGGGGAGCTGTTTTTT
CASSQHAGFPGELFF
>many|TRBJ2-6|-|TRBV2
TGTGCCAGCAGGGGGGTTGGTGGGGCCAACGTCCTGACTTTC
CASRGVGGANVLTF
>many|TRBJ2-3|TRBD2|TRBV12-3/TRBV12-4
TGTGCCAGCAGACCCCAGCGGGGGCACACAGATACGCAGTATTTT
CASRPQRGHTDTQYF
>many|TRBJ2-5|TRBD1|TRBV6-1
TGTGCCAGGCAACAGGGGGTAGAAGAGACCCAGTACTTC
CARQQGVEETQYF
>many|TRBJ1-2|-|TRBV20-1
TGCAGTGCTAGAGGTCCAGCTACTATGTCGGGCTACACCTTC
CSARGPATMSGYTF
>many|TRBJ2-1|-|TRBV5-1
TGCGCCAGCAGCTCGAGGGTCTATGAGCAGTTCTTC
CASSSRVYEQFF
>many|TRBJ2-2|-|TRBV7-2
TGTGCCAGCAGCTTTCTCACATCGATATGGGGACTCCCAAACCAGGGCGGGGAGCTGTTTTTT
CASSFLTSIWGLPNQGGELFF
>many|TRBJ2-5|-|TRBV7-9
TGTGCCAGCAGCTGGAGGCCGGGACACGAAGAGACCCAGTACTTC
CASSWRPGHEETQYF
>many|TRBJ1-2|-|TRBV2
TGTGCCAGCAGTGAAGCTGAGGATGGCTACACCTTC
CASSEAEDGYTF
>many|TRBJ2-1|TRBD2|TRBV7-9
TGTGCCAGCAGCTCAACTAGCGGGGGGTCTGATGAGCAGTTCTTC
CASSSTSGGSDEQFF
>many|TRBJ1-2|-|TRBV7-9
TGTGCCAGCAGCTTTTGGGCCCTCCCGGTATCAGGCTACACCTTC
CASSFWALPVSGYTF
>many|TRBJ2-7|-|TRBV6-1
TGTGCCAGCAGAAGGGACCCGGCGGGCGAGCAGTACTTC
CASRRDPAGEQYF
>many|TRBJ2-3|TRBD2|TRBV5-1
TGCGCCAGCAGCTTTGGGTTCGGGGGGAGTAGCACAGATACGCAGTATTTT
CASSFGFGGSSTDTQYF
>many|TRBJ1-1|-|TRBV11-2
TGTGCCAGCAGCCACTTAACGACAGGAAACACTGAAGCTTTCTTT
CASSHLTTGNTEAFF
>-|TRBJ2-7|-|TRBV7-2
TGTGCCAGCAGCCAGCCGGGGAGCTCCTACGAGCAGTACTTC
CASSQPGSSYEQYF
>-|TRBJ2-5|TRBD1|TRBV9
TGTGCCAGCAGCGCTGGACAGGGGGGAGAGACCCAGTACTTC
CASSAGQGGETQYF
>many|TRBJ2-1|-|TRBV9
TGTGCCAGCAGCTCTTCCGGGACTGTCCAAAATGAGCAGTTCTTC
CASSSSGTVQNEQFF
>many|TRBJ2-7|TRBD1|TRBV5-4
TGTGCCAGCAGCTGGGGCCGGGACAGGGGTTTTCGCGAGCAGTACTTC
CASSWGRDRGFREQYF